These 24 T cell receptor beta chains came from one sample sequenced in a study of blood T cells in healthy people across ages. Alongside a J-beta primer mix, a sample-barcoded 5' primer served in a second PCR lasting roughly 7 to 11 cycles. TCRdb re-called the 5' RACE reads with MiXCR, one entry per CDR3 protein. The sample shows around 1.1 million distinct CDR3 sequences, roughly two fifths of them seen only once. Sequencing used blood. All receptors come from a man aged 18 to 29 in good health.

This clonotype has just a few counts. The chain links TRBV12-5 to TRBJ2-3; possibly TRBD1 for D (6 bases). The V and J ends lost 6 bases and 2 bases respectively, with 9 bases between them. The CDR3 has 13 amino acids. The V gene's germline CDR1 is LGHNT and CDR2 FRNRAP. In nucleotides, the CDR3 is TGTGCTAGTGGACAGGGAACCACAGATACGCAGTATTTT. Translating gives CASGQGTTDTQYF.

This rearrangement joins TRBV10-3 to TRBJ2-1, with 8 bases fitting TRBD1. The V and J ends lost 4 bases and 7 bases, in that order; junction bases with no gene match: 3. The CDR3 consists of 13 residues. The germline V gene encodes CDR1 ENHRY and CDR2 SYGVKD. This CDR3 reads CAISATGVNEQFF. The CDR3 DNA is TGTGCCATCAGTGCGACAGGGGTAAATGAGCAGTTCTTC.

The chain employs TRBV20-1 and TRBJ2-7; TRBD1 agrees at 7 bases. The J call may be incorrect, as the DNA end agrees better with TRBJ2-4. The CDR3 covers 13 residues. The germline gives CDR1 DFQATT, CDR2 SNEGSKA (reference sequence). CDR3 protein: CSAKGTAKNIQYF. The CDR3, as DNA: TGCAGTGCTAAAGGGACAGCGAAAAACATTCAGTACTTC.

The chain is built from TRBV11-2 and TRBJ2-7, with 10 bases identical to TRBD2. Trimming cost V 6 bases and J 1 base; bases outside gene matches: 6. The CDR3 extends over 15 amino acids. Germline-derived CDR1 and CDR2 are SGHAT and FQNNGV. The CDR3 sequence: CASSRPSGGSYEQYF. As DNA, the CDR3 is TGTGCCAGCAGTCGACCTAGCGGGGGATCCTACGAGCAGTACTTC. Variable domain in full (rest from reference TRBV11-2 and TRBJ2-7): EAGVAQSPRYKIIEKRQSVAFWCNPISGHATLYWYQQILGQGPKLLIQFQNNGVVDDSQLPKDRFSAERLKGVDSTLKIQPAKLEDSAVYLCASSRPSGGSYEQYFGPGTRLTVT.

V gene TRBV20-1 combines with J gene TRBJ2-4; TRBD2 agrees at 8 bases. The J call may be wrong; the DNA end is better matched by TRBJ2-7. This CDR3 has 15 amino acids. Per the germline V gene, CDR1 is DFQATT and CDR2 is SNEGSKA (reference sequence). The CDR3, as DNA: TGCAGTGCTAGAGATCCCCCCGGGAGGGAGGGCGAGCAGTACTTC. Translation gives CSARDPPGREGEQYF.

The chain couples TRBV24-1 to TRBJ2-3; D remains unclear. Germline V lookup: CDR1 KGHDR, CDR2 SFDVKD. Trimming cost V 3 bases and J 2 bases, with 5 bases left between them. The CDR3 runs 13 residues. CDR3 bases: TGTGCCACCAGTGATGATTACACAGATACGCAGTATTTT. It is translated as CATSDDYTDTQYF.

The V call is TRBV27, the J call TRBJ2-1; 10 bases line up with TRBD2. Per the germline V gene, CDR1 is MNHEY and CDR2 is SMNVEV (reference sequence). The CDR3 is 16 amino acids. V dropped 6 bases and J dropped 6; count of bases not matched to a gene: 11. The CDR3 region has the DNA TGTGCCAGCAGCCGTCCCGGAGCGGGGGGGCTCAATGAGCAGTTCTTC. Its protein product is CASSRPGAGGLNEQFF.

The V call is TRBV28, the J call TRBJ1-2, with a possible D match to TRBD1 (6 bases). Germline V gene sequence: CDR1 MDHEN, CDR2 SYDVKM. This CDR3 has 15 residues. Trimming removed 3 bases from V and 2 bases from J, with 13 bases in between. The CDR3 loop reads CASSFVQGTNYGYTF. The CDR3 DNA sequence: TGTGCCAGCAGTTTCGTACAGGGCACAAACTATGGCTACACCTTC.

In its sample, this clonotype was seen a few times. The V gene is TRBV4-3, the J gene TRBJ2-1, with D perhaps matching TRBD1 (5 bases). The length of the CDR3 is 13 residues. Trimming took off 1 base at V and 6 bases at J, with 7 bases between the two ends. CDR1 and CDR2 from the germline V gene are LGHNA and YSLEER. CDR3 protein: CASSQGTTNEQFF. In DNA, the CDR3 is TGCGCCAGCAGCCAAGGGACAACCAATGAGCAGTTCTTC.

This clonotype appeared a single time. The genes are TRBV24-1 and TRBJ1-2; 10 bases fit TRBD1. Germline assignment: CDR1 KGHDR and CDR2 SFDVKD. This CDR3 is 17 amino acids long. Trimming at V came to 1 base and at J to 6 bases, leaving 10 bases not matched to a gene. CDR3 in amino acids: CATSDLRDRGRENGYTF. The CDR3, as DNA: TGTGCCACCAGTGATTTAAGAGACAGGGGGCGCGAAAATGGCTACACCTTC.

This clonotype was seen only a few times. V is TRBV9 and J is TRBJ2-2; tentative D call: TRBD2 (7 bases). Germline values: CDR1 SGDLS, CDR2 YYNGEE. The CDR3 is made up of 16 amino acids. Trimming stripped 4 bases from V and 0 bases from J, with 13 bases between. CDR3 in DNA: TGTGCCAGCAGCTCCGGGGGGCCCGCGAACACCGGGGAGCTGTTTTTT. Translating gives CASSSGGPANTGELFF.

The chain combines TRBV3-1 with TRBJ2-1; D remains unclear. The J call may be mistaken, given a closer DNA end match to TRBJ2-7. The CDR3 length is 15 residues. The germline V gene has CDR1 LGHDT and CDR2 YNNKEL (reference sequence). The CDR3 here is CASSQDPVGYREQYF. CDR3 nucleotides: TGTGCCAGCAGCCAAGACCCTGTGGGCTATCGGGAGCAGTACTTC.

The chain couples TRBV24-1 to TRBJ2-2; 9 bases align to TRBD1. Germline V CDR1 and CDR2: KGHDR, SFDVKD. V was pared by 8 bases and J by 5 bases, with 5 bases of the junction left unmatched. The CDR3 contains 14 residues. Written as DNA, the CDR3 is TGTGCCACCAAAGGGACAGGGAGGACCGGGGAGCTGTTTTTT. Translated, it gives CATKGTGRTGELFF.

This clonotype was counted between two and nine times. V and J are TRBV4-3 and TRBJ1-2; TRBD1 is a possible D gene (5 bases). V was shortened by 0 bases and J by 3 bases, with 14 bases between the two germline ends. The CDR3 is made up of 16 amino acids. CDR1 is LGHNA and CDR2 is YSLEER in the germline V gene. The CDR3 region is CASSQDTTDSHYGYTF. The CDR3 region has the DNA TGCGCCAGCAGCCAAGATACTACTGACAGCCACTATGGCTACACCTTC.

This clonotype occurred a few times. This chain joins TRBV7-2 and TRBJ2-4; 8 nucleotides match TRBD2. After removal of 0 bases from V and 12 bases from J, the junction contained 7 bases not matched to a gene. This CDR3 spans 14 amino acids. The germline V gene has CDR1 SGHTA and CDR2 FQGNSA. CDR3 DNA sequence: TGTGCCAGCAGCTTAGCGGGAGGGACTAGTGATCAGTACTTC. It is translated as CASSLAGGTSDQYF. Together with reference TRBV7-2 and TRBJ2-4, the CDR3 gives the full variable domain: GAGVSQSPSNKVTEKGKDVELRCDPISGHTALYWYRQSLGQGLEFLIYFQGNSAPDKSGLPSDRFSAERTGGSVSTLTIQRTQQEDSAVYLCASSLAGGTSDQYFGAGTRLSVL.

This clonotype was counted between two and nine times. This chain links TRBV19 with TRBJ1-5, with a weak D call TRBD1 (5 bases). Between the trimmed V and J ends, which lost 5 bases and 3 bases, there was a span of 11 bases. CDR3 length equals 14 residues. From germline, CDR1 is LNHDA and CDR2 SQIVND (reference sequence). The CDR3 loop is CASSPRQYNQPQHF. In DNA form, the CDR3 reads TGTGCCAGTAGTCCCCGACAGTACAATCAGCCCCAGCATTTT.

The gene calls are TRBV10-3 and TRBJ2-7; unclear D gene. CDR1 is ENHRY, CDR2 SYGVKD, per germline. This CDR3 region has 15 residues. V gave up 10 bases and J gave up 0 bases, with 19 bases separating them. In DNA form, the CDR3 reads TGTGCCACTAGTGAAGGAGCTCAGCACTCCTACGAGCAGTACTTC. This gives the protein CATSEGAQHSYEQYF.

This rearrangement joins TRBV29-1 to TRBJ2-5, with D perhaps matching TRBD2 (6 bases). Germline V gene data show CDR1 as SQVTM and CDR2 as ANQGSEA. The CDR3 runs to 13 residues. Trimming cost V 4 bases and J 11 bases, with 20 bases left between them. CDR3 loop: CSVAFLLAREQYF. The CDR3 region has the DNA TGCAGCGTTGCGTTTTTGCTAGCTCGGGAGCAGTACTTC.

In its sample, this clonotype was seen many times. The chain employs TRBV10-3 and TRBJ1-5, with 7 bases fitting TRBD1. CDR1 is ENHRY and CDR2 is SYGVKD in the germline V gene. Trimming took 7 bases from V and 2 from J; bases not matched to a gene: 5. This CDR3 region has 14 residues. The CDR3 spells CAINTDRGNQPQHF. The CDR3, as DNA: TGTGCCATCAATACTGACAGGGGCAATCAGCCCCAGCATTTT.

This chain links TRBV7-2 with TRBJ2-7; D is unresolved. The CDR3 sequence is 15 residues long. V was cut by 7 bases and J by 4 bases, with 20 bases left in between. CDR1 is SGHTA, CDR2 FQGNSA, per germline. CDR3 region: CASTFVVGGSYEQYF. The CDR3 DNA is TGTGCCAGCACCTTCGTCGTCGGCGGAAGTTACGAGCAGTACTTC.

The V and J genes are TRBV6-2 or TRBV6-3 and TRBJ2-3; D may be TRBD1 (5 bases). This CDR3 has 14 amino acids. Germline assignment: CDR1 MNHEY and CDR2 SVGEGT. V dropped 9 bases and J dropped 0 bases, with 13 bases sitting between them. This chain's CDR3 is CASGPDTSTDTQYF. CDR3 in DNA: TGTGCCAGTGGGCCGGACACTAGCACAGATACGCAGTATTTT.

Concerning this clonotype: It may be a read error: a sequence one base away is much more abundant. V is TRBV3-1 and J is TRBJ2-1; no definite D call. CDR3 length equals 15 residues. CDR1 and CDR2 (germline): LGHDT, YNNKEL (reference sequence). CDR3 sequence (DNA): TGTGCCAGCAGCCAAGATGGAGCCACGTACAATGAGCTGTTCTTC. It yields the protein CASSQDGATYNELFF.

The J gene is TRBJ2-3, the V gene TRBV3-1, with D perhaps TRBD1 (6 bases). The CDR3 extends over 17 amino acids. Germline loops: CDR1 LGHDT, CDR2 YNNKEL (reference sequence). V lost 4 bases and J lost 3, with 20 bases in between. The chain's CDR3 is CASSPSLQGTSTDTQYF. As DNA, the CDR3 is TGTGCCAGCAGCCCAAGCTTGCAGGGGACATCTACAGATACGCAGTATTTT.

The rearrangement uses TRBV7-9 and TRBJ1-1; a possible D gene is TRBD1 (5 bases). Germline values: CDR1 SEHNR, CDR2 FQNEAQ (reference sequence). With 5 bases removed from V and 11 bases from J, the gap between germline ends came to 15 bases. This CDR3 region has 12 residues. The CDR3 DNA reads as TGTGCCAGCAGCCACAGGACACTTGGGGCTTTCTTT. The encoded protein is CASSHRTLGAFF.